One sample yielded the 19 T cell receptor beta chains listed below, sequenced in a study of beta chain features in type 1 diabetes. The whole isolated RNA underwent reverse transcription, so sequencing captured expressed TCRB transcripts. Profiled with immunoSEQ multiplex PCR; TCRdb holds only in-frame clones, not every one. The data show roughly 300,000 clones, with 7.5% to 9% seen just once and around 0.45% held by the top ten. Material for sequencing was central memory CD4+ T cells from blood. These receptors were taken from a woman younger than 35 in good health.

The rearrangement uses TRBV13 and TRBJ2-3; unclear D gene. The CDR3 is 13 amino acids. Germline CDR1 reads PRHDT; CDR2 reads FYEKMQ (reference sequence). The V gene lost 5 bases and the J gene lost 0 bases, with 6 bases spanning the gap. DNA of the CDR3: TGTGCCAGCAGCATTGGAAGCACAGATACGCAGTATTTT. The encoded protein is CASSIGSTDTQYF.

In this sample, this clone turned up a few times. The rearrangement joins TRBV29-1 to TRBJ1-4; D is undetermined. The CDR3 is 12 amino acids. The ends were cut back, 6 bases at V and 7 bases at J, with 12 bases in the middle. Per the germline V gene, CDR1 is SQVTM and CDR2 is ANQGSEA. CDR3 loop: CSVANLGEKLFF. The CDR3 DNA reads TGCAGCGTCGCCAATCTGGGTGAAAAACTGTTTTTT.

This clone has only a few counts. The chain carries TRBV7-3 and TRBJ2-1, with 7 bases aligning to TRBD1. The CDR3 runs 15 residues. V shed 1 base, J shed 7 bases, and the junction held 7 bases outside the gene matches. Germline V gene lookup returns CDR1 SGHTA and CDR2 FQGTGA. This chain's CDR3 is CASSLIATGWNEQFF. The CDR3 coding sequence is TGTGCCAGCAGCTTAATAGCGACAGGGTGGAATGAGCAGTTCTTC.

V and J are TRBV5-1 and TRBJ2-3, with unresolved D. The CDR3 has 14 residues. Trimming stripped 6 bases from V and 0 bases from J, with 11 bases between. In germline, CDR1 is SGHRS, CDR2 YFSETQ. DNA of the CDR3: TGCGCCAGCACTTTCAGTTCGAGCACAGATACGCAGTATTTT. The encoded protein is CASTFSSSTDTQYF.

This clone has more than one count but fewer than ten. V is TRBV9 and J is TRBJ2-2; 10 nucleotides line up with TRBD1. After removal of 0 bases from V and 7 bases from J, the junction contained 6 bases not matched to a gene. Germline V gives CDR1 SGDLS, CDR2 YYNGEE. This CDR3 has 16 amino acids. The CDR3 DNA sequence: TGTGCCAGCAGCGTAGCTCCCCGGACAGGGGGCGGGGAGCTGTTTTTT. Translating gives CASSVAPRTGGGELFF.

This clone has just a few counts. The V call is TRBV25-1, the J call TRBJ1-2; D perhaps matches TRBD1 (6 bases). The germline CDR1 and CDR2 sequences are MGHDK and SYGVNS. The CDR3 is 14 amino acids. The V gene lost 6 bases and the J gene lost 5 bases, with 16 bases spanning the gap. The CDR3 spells CASSERTAIYGYTF. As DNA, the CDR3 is TGTGCCAGCAGCGAAAGGACAGCCATTTATGGCTACACCTTC.

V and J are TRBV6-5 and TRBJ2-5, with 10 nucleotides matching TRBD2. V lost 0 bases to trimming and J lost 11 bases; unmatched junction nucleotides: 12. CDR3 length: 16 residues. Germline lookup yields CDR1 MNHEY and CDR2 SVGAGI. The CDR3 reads CASSYSVAGGYHEQYF. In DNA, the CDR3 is TGTGCCAGCAGTTACTCTGTAGCGGGAGGCTATCATGAGCAGTACTTC.

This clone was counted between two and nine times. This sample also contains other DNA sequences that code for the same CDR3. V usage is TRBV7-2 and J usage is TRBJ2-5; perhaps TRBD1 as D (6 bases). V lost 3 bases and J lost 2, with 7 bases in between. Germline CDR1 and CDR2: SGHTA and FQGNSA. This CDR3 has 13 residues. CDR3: CASSFRGQETQYF. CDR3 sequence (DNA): TGTGCCAGCAGCTTCAGGGGACAAGAGACCCAGTACTTC.

For the CDR3, the DNA is TGTGCCAGCAGCCCCCAATTTGGGGCAGGGAGGCTACACGAGCAGTACTTC. Amino acid sequence: CASSPQFGAGRLHEQYF. The J gene is TRBJ2-7, the V gene TRBV4-2, with a tentative D call TRBD2 (6 bases). V lost 4 bases to trimming and J lost 5 bases, with 24 bases between them. CDR1 and CDR2 from the germline V gene are LGHNA and YNFKEQ. CDR3 length: 17 residues.

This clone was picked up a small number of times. The CDR3: CAISGGGPNEQFF. DNA for the CDR3: TGTGCCATCAGTGGAGGAGGGCCGAATGAGCAGTTCTTC. The rearrangement joins TRBV10-3 to TRBJ2-1, with D possibly being TRBD2 (6 bases). Per the germline V gene, CDR1 is ENHRY and CDR2 is SYGVKD. Trimming took 4 bases from V and 7 from J, leaving 11 bases between them. The length of the CDR3 is 13 residues.

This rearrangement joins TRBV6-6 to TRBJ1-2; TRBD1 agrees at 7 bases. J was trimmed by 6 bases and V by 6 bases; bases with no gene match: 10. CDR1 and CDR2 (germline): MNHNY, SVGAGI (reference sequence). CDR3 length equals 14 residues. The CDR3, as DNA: TGTGCCAGCAGCCGGACAGGTTCTGTAGATGGCTACACCTTC. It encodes CASSRTGSVDGYTF.

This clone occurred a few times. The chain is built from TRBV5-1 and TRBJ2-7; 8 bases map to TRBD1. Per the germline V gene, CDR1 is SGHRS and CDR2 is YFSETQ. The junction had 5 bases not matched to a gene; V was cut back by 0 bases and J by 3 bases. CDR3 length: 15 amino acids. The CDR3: CASSLGQGKIYEQYF. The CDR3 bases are TGCGCCAGCAGCTTGGGACAGGGGAAAATCTACGAGCAGTACTTC.

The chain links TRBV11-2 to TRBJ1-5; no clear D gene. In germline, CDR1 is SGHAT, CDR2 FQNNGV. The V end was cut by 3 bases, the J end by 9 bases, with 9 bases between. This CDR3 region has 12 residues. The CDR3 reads CASSFEGRPQHF. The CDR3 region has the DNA TGTGCCAGCAGCTTCGAAGGGAGGCCCCAGCATTTT.

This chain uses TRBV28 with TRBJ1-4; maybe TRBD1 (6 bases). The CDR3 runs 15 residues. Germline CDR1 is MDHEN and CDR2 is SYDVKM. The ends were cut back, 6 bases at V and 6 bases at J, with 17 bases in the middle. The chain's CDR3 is CASRGAGQSYEKLFF. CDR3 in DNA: TGTGCCAGCAGGGGGGCCGGCCAGAGCTATGAAAAACTGTTTTTT. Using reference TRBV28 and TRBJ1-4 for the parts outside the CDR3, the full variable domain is DVKVTQSSRYLVKRTGEKVFLECVQDMDHENMFWYRQDPGLGLRLIYFSYDVKMKEKGDIPEGYSVSREKKERFSLILESASTNQTSMYLCASRGAGQSYEKLFFGSGTQLSVL.

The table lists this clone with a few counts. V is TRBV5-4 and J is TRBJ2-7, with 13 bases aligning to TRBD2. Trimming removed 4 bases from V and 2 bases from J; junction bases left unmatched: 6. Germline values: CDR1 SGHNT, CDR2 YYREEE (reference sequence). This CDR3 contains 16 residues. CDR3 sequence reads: CASSQVGTSGTYEQYF. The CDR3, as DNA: TGTGCCAGCAGCCAAGTTGGGACTAGCGGGACCTACGAGCAGTACTTC.

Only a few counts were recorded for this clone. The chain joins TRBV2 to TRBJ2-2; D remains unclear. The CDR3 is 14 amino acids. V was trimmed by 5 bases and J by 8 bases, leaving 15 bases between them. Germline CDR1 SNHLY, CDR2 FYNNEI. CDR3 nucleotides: TGTGCCAGCAGTCCGGCCCTTTCCGAGGGGGAGCTGTTTTTT. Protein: CASSPALSEGELFF.

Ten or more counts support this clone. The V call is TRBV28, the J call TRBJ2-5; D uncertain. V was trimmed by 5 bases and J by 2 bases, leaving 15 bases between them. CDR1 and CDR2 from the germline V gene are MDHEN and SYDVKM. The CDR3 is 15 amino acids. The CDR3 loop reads CASSDRTKRQETQYF. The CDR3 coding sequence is TGTGCCAGCAGTGACCGGACGAAGAGACAAGAGACCCAGTACTTC.

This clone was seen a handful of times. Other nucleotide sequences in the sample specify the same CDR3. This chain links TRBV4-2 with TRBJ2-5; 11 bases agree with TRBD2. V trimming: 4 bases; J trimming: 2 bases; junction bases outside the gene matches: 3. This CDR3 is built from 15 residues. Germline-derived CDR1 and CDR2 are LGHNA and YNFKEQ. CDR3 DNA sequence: TGTGCCAGCAGCCCAGGGACTAGCGGTCAAGAGACCCAGTACTTC. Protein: CASSPGTSGQETQYF.

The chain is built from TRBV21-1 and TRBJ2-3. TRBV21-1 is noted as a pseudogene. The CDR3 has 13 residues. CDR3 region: CASPLRIEDTQYF. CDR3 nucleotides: TGTGCCAGCCCCCTTCGGATAGAGGATACGCAGTATTTT.